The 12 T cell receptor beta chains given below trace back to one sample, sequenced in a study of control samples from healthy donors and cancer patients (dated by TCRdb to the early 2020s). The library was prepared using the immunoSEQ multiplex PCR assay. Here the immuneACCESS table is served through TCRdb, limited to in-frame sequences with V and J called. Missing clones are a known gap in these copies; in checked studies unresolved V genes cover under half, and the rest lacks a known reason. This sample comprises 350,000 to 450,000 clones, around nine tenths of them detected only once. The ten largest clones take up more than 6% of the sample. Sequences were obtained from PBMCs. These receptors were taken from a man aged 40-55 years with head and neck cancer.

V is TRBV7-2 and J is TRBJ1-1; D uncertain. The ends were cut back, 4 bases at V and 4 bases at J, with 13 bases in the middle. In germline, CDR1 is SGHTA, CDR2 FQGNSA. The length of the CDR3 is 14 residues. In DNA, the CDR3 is TGTGCCAGCAGCTCGAGTCCTCCGGGCACTGAAGCTTTCTTT. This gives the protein CASSSSPPGTEAFF. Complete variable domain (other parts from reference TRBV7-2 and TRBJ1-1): GAGVSQSPSNKVTEKGKDVELRCDPISGHTALYWYRQSLGQGLEFLIYFQGNSAPDKSGLPSDRFSAERTGGSVSTLTIQRTQQEDSAVYLCASSSSPPGTEAFFGQGTRLTVV.

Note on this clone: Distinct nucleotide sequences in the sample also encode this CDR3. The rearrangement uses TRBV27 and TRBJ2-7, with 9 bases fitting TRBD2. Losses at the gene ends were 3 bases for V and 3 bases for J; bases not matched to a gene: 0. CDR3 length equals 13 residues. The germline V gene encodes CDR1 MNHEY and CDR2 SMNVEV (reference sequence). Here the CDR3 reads CASSFSGSYEQYF. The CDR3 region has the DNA TGTGCCAGCAGTTTTAGCGGGAGCTACGAGCAGTACTTC.

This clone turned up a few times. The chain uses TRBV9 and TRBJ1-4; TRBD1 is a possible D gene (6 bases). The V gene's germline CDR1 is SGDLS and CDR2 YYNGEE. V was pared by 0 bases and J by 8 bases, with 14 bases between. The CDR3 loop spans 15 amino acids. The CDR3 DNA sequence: TGTGCCAGCAGCGTAGATTCGGCAGGGGAGGAAAAACTGTTTTTT. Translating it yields CASSVDSAGEEKLFF.

For the CDR3, the DNA is TGTGCCAGCAGCCAAGATCCGGGTAATACAGATACGCAGTATTTT. Its translation is CASSQDPGNTDTQYF. The chain is built from TRBV4-2 and TRBJ2-3; no clear D. Germline V CDR1 and CDR2: LGHNA, YNFKEQ. The V end was cut by 0 bases, the J end by 3 bases, with 10 bases between. This CDR3 spans 15 amino acids.

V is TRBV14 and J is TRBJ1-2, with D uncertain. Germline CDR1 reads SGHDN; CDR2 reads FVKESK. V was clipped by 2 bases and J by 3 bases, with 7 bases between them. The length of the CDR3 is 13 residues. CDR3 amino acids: CASSQLSDYGYTF. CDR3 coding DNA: TGTGCCAGCAGCCAACTTAGTGACTATGGCTACACCTTC.

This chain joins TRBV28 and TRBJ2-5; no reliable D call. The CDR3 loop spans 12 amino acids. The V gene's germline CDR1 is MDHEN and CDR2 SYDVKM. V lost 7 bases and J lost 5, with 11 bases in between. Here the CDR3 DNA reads TGTGCCAGCAATAACATCGGGGAGACCCAGTACTTC. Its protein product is CASNNIGETQYF.

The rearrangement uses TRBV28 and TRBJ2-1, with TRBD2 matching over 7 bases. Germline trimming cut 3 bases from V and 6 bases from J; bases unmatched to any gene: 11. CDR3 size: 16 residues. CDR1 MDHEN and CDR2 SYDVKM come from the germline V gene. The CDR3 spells CASSFSREGLINEQFF. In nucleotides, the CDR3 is TGTGCCAGCAGTTTTTCGAGGGAGGGCCTGATCAATGAGCAGTTCTTC. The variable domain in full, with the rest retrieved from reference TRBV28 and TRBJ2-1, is DVKVTQSSRYLVKRTGEKVFLECVQDMDHENMFWYRQDPGLGLRLIYFSYDVKMKEKGDIPEGYSVSREKKERFSLILESASTNQTSMYLCASSFSREGLINEQFFGPGTRLTVL.

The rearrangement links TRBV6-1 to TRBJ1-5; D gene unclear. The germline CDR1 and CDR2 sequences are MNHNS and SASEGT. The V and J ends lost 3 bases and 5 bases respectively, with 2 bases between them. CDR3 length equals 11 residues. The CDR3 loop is CASSDHQPQHF. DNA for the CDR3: TGTGCCAGCAGTGACCATCAGCCCCAGCATTTT.

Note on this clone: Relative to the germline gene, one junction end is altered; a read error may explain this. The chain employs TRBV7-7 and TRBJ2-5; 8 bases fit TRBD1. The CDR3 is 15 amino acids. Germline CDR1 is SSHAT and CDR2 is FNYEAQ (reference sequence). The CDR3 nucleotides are TGTGCTAGCAGCTTCCGGACAGGGCCCGGAGAGACCCAGTACTTC. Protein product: CASSFRTGPGETQYF.

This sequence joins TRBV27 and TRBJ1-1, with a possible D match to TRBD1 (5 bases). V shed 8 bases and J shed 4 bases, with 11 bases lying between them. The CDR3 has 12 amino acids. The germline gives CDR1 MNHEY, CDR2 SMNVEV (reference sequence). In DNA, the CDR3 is TGTGCCAGCTGGGGCGGTGGCACTGAAGCTTTCTTT. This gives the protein CASWGGGTEAFF.

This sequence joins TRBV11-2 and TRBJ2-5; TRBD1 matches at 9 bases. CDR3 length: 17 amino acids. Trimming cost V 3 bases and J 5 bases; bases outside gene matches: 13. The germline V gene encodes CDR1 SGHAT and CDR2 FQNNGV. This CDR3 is CASSFPQGQGIGETQYF. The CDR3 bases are TGTGCCAGCAGCTTCCCACAAGGACAGGGGATCGGGGAGACCCAGTACTTC.

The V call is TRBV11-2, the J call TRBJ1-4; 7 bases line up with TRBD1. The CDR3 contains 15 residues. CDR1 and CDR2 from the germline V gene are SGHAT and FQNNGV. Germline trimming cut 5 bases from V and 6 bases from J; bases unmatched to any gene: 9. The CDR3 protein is CASSPHRGSDEKLFF. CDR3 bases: TGTGCCAGCAGCCCACACAGGGGCTCGGATGAAAAACTGTTTTTT.